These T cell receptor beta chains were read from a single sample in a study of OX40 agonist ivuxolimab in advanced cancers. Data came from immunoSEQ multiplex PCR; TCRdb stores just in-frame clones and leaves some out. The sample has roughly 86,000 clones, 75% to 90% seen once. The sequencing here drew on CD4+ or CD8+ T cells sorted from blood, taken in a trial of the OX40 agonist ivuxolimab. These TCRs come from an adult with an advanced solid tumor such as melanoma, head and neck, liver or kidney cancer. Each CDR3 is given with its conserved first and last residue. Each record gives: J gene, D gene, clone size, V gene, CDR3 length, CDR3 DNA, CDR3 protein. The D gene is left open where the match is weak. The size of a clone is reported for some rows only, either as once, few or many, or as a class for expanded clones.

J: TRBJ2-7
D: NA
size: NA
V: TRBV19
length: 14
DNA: TGTGCCAGTAGTATACTAGCTGCCTCCCACGAGCAGTACTTC
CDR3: CASSILAASHEQYF

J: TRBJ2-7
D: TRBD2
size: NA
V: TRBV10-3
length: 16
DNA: TGTGCCATCAGATCCGGGACTAGCGGGGAGGCGGATAAGCAGTACTTC
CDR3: CAIRSGTSGEADKQYF

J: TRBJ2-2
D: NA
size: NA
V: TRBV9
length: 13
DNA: TGTGCCAGCAGCGTAGAGAGTCCCGGGGAGCTGTTTTTT
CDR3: CASSVESPGELFF

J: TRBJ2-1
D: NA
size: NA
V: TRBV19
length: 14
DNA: TGTGCCAGTAGTATGGTTGGGGGGATCAATGAGCAGTTCTTC
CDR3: CASSMVGGINEQFF

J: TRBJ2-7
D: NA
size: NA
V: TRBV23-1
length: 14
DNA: TGCGCCAGCAGTCAATCGGGCAACTCCTACGAGCAGTACTTC
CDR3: CASSQSGNSYEQYF

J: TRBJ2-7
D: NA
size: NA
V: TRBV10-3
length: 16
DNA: TGTGCCATCTCCCTAGTCGACAGGTTAAGCTCCTACGAGCAGTACTTC
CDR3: CAISLVDRLSSYEQYF

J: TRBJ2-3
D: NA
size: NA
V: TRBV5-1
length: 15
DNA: TGCGCCAGCAGCTTCTCTAGGAGGGACACAGATACGCAGTATTTT
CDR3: CASSFSRRDTDTQYF

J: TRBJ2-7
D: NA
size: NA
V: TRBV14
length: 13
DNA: TGTGCCAGCAGCCAGAGACTAGTTTACGAGCAGTACTTC
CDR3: CASSQRLVYEQYF

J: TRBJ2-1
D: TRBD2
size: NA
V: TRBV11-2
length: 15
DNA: TGTGCCAGCAGCACACCTAGCGGGAAGGGAGGCGAGCAGTTCTTC
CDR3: CASSTPSGKGGEQFF

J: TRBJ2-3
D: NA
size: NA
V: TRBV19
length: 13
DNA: TGTGCCAGTAGATCTCGGATCACAGATACGCAGTATTTT
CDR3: CASRSRITDTQYF

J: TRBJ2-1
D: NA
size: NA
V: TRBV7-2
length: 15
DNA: TGTGCCAGCAGCTTACTCCTAGCAGCCTACAATGAGCAGTTCTTC
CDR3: CASSLLLAAYNEQFF

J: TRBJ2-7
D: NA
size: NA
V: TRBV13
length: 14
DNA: TGTGCCAGCAGTTACTCGGGAGACCCCTACGAGCAGTACTTC
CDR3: CASSYSGDPYEQYF

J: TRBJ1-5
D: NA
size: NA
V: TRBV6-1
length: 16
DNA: TGTGCCAGCAGTGGCAGCACAGGGAATAGCAATCAGCCCCAGCATTTT
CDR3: CASSGSTGNSNQPQHF

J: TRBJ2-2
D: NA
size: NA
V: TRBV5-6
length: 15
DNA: TGTGCCAGCAGCTTGGTCGGTGCGAACACCGGGGAGCTGTTTTTT
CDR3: CASSLVGANTGELFF

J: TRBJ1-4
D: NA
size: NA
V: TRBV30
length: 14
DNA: TGTGCCTGGAGTGTAATAGGTGGAATCGAAAAACTGTTTTTT
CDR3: CAWSVIGGIEKLFF

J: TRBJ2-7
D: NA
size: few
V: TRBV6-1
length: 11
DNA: TGTGCCACGCGGGACCCGAACGAGCAGTACTTC
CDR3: CATRDPNEQYF

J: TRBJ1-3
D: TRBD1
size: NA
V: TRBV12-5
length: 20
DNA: TGTGCTAGTGGTTTGACTTCCGACAGGGGCCAACCATTAGTCGGAAACACCATATATTTT
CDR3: CASGLTSDRGQPLVGNTIYF

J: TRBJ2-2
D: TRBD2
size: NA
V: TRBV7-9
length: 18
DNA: TGTGCCAGCAGCTTAACCATGAAAGCGGGAACGAACACCGGGGAGCTGTTTTTT
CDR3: CASSLTMKAGTNTGELFF

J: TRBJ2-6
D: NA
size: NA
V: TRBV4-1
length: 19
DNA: TGCGCCAGCAGCCAAGGGATGGGGGGCCTGAGCTCTGGGGCCAACGTCCTGACTTTC
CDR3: CASSQGMGGLSSGANVLTF

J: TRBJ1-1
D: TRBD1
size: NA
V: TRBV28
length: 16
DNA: TGTGCCAGCAGTTTAGGACAGGGCTTCATGAACACTGAAGCTTTCTTT
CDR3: CASSLGQGFMNTEAFF

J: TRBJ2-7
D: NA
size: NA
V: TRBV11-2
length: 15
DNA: TGTGCCAGCAGCTCCCCGACAGGTAGCTCCTACGAGCAGTACTTC
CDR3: CASSSPTGSSYEQYF

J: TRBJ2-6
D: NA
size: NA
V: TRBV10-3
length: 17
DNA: TGTGCCATCAGTCCGCGGGACATCAGCTCTGGGGCCAACGTCCTGACTTTC
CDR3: CAISPRDISSGANVLTF

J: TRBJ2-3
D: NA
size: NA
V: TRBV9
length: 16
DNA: TGTGCCAGCAGCCCGGGAACGCAAGAATACCGGGATACGCAGTATTTT
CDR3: CASSPGTQEYRDTQYF

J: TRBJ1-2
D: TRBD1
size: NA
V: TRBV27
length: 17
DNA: TGTGCCAGCAGTCCCCGGACAGGGCAAGTCGGGGGCTATGGCTACACCTTC
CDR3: CASSPRTGQVGGYGYTF

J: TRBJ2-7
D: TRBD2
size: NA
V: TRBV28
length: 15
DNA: TGTGCCAGCAGTTCCCCCCCGGGACTAGCACACGAGCAGTACTTC
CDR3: CASSSPPGLAHEQYF

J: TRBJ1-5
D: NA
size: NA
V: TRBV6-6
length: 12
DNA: TGTGCCAGCAGTTCTTATAATCAGCCCCAGCATTTT
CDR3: CASSSYNQPQHF

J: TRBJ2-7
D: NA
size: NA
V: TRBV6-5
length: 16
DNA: TGTGCCAGCAGTTACTACTCCCTGGGGGGCCAGGGCGAGCAGTACTTC
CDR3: CASSYYSLGGQGEQYF

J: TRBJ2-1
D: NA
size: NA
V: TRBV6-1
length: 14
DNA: TGTGCCAGCCTAAGACAGCCCTCCTACAATGAGCAGTTCTTC
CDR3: CASLRQPSYNEQFF

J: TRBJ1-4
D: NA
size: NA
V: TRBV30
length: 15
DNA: TGTGCCTGGAGTTCAGGGTACCCAACTAATGAAAAACTGTTTTTT
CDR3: CAWSSGYPTNEKLFF

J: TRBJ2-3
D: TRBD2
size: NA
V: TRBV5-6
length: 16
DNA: TGTGCCAGCAGCACTGGCGGACTAGTCAGCACAGATACGCAGTATTTT
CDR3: CASSTGGLVSTDTQYF

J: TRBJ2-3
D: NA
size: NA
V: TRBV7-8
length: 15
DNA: TGTGCCAGCAGCTTCGCCGTGGGCGGCACTGATACGCAGTATTTT
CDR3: CASSFAVGGTDTQYF

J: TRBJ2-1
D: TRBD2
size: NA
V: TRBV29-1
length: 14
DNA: TGCAGCGTCCTGACTAGCCTGTCCTACAATGAGCAGTTCTTC
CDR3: CSVLTSLSYNEQFF

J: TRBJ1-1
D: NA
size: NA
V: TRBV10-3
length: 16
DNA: TGTGCCATCAGTGAGCTGGCGGGCTCCCCCAACACTGAAGCTTTCTTT
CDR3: CAISELAGSPNTEAFF

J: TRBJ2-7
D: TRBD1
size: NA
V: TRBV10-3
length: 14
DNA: TGTGCCATCACCCAGGGGGTTGGATCCTACGAGCAGTACTTC
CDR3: CAITQGVGSYEQYF

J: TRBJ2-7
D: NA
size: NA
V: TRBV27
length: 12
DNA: TGTGCCAGCAGTTCCACAGGGCGCGAGCAGTACTTC
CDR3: CASSSTGREQYF